The 10 T cell receptor beta chains given below trace back to one sample, sequenced in a study of tumor and adjacent non-tumor tissue in lung cancer. This sample's RNA came from whole unsorted tissue. Three rounds of nested PCR, following a modified ARM-PCR protocol, produced the TCRbeta library. TCRdb fed the multiplex PCR reads into MiXCR, producing one record per CDR3 protein. The table includes under 95,000 distinct CDR3 sequences, 67% detected once. Sequenced sample: lung tumor tissue. Receptor source: a man in his fifties or sixties with non-small cell lung cancer.

This clonotype showed up many times. The CDR3 region is CASSYDLTDTQYF. CDR3 nucleotide sequence: TGTGCCAGCAGTTACGACCTCACAGATACGCAGTATTTT. The chain recombines TRBV6-2 or TRBV6-3 with TRBJ2-3, with unresolved D. Germline V gene lookup returns CDR1 MNHEY and CDR2 SVGEGT. The CDR3 runs to 13 residues. V was cut by 2 bases and J by 2 bases, with 5 bases left in between.

This clonotype was detected ten times or more. The chain is built from TRBV20-1 and TRBJ2-5; D is unresolved. Germline V gives CDR1 DFQATT, CDR2 SNEGSKA (reference sequence). This CDR3 spans 11 amino acids. V was shortened by 3 bases and J by 2 bases, with 4 bases between the two germline ends. CDR3 nucleotide sequence: TGCAGTGCTAGGCAACAAGAGACCCAGTACTTC. This gives the protein CSARQQETQYF.

V is TRBV13 and J is TRBJ1-4; no clear D. The CDR3 contains 14 residues. Germline V gene data show CDR1 as PRHDT and CDR2 as FYEKMQ (reference sequence). The V end was cut by 2 bases, the J end by 10 bases, with 14 bases between. CDR3 protein: CASSLCHTDGKLFF. The CDR3 nucleotides read TGTGCCAGCAGCTTATGCCATACGGATGGAAAACTGTTTTTT.

The table lists this clonotype with a few counts. The junction departs from the called germline gene at one end, perhaps through a read error. V and J are TRBV7-9 and TRBJ1-2; 7 bases agree with TRBD1. CDR1 is SEHNR, CDR2 FQNEAQ, per germline (reference sequence). The CDR3 spans 17 residues. CDR3 coding DNA: TGTGTCAGCAGCTCTCCCACAACCGGGACAGAGAACTATGGCTACACCTTC. Translation: CVSSSPTTGTENYGYTF.

This clonotype was counted between two and nine times. This may come from a read error, since a much larger clone is one base off. This chain's CDR3 is CVSSFSREDSEQFF. Written as DNA, the CDR3 is TGTGTCAGCAGCTTCTCGCGGGAGGACTCTGAGCAGTTCTTC. The chain recombines TRBV7-9 with TRBJ2-1; TRBD2 matches at 8 bases. This CDR3 region has 14 residues. Germline assignment: CDR1 SEHNR and CDR2 FQNEAQ (reference sequence).

Remarks on this clonotype: A read error may explain this, as a much larger clone is one base away. The V gene is TRBV12-3 or TRBV12-4, the J gene TRBJ2-7; the D gene is possibly TRBD1 (7 bases). The CDR3 sequence is 15 residues long. The CDR3 sequence is CANSLGRGTSYEQYF. CDR3 nucleotide sequence: TGTGCCAACAGTTTAGGCAGGGGGACTTCCTACGAGCAGTACTTC.

This clonotype turned up a few times. Germline is not matched at one junction end, which may reflect a read error. V gene TRBV7-8 combines with J gene TRBJ1-2; no clear D gene. CDR1 is SGHVS and CDR2 is FQNEAQ in the germline V gene. CDR3 size: 12 residues. The CDR3 protein is CASSLDLDYCIF. The DNA of the CDR3 is TGTGCCAGCAGCTTAGATCTGGACTACTGCATCTTC.

There are a few counts of this clonotype. The chain combines TRBV30 with TRBJ2-7; a weak D match, TRBD2 (6 bases). CDR1 is GTSNPN and CDR2 is SVGIG in the germline V gene (reference sequence). This CDR3 contains 12 residues. The V end lost 4 bases, the J end lost 0 bases, and 7 bases lay between the germline ends. CDR3 region: CAWTGSSYEQYF. CDR3 coding DNA: TGTGCCTGGACCGGGAGCTCCTACGAGCAGTACTTC.

V usage is TRBV7-8 and J usage is TRBJ2-7; D remains unclear. This CDR3 has 13 amino acids. Trimming took off 4 bases at V and 4 bases at J, with 11 bases between the two ends. From germline, CDR1 is SGHVS and CDR2 FQNEAQ. The CDR3, as DNA: TGTGCCAGCAGCTACAAGGGCTTTTACGAGCAGTACTTC. Its protein is CASSYKGFYEQYF.

This clonotype showed up many times. The chain uses TRBV29-1 and TRBJ2-5; TRBD1 aligns across 7 bases. Germline values: CDR1 SQVTM, CDR2 ANQGSEA. There are 15 residues in the CDR3. With 0 bases clipped from V and 3 bases from J, the junction kept 7 bases outside the gene matches. This CDR3 reads CSVEDSRQGEETQYF. The CDR3 DNA sequence: TGCAGCGTTGAAGATTCAAGACAGGGAGAAGAGACCCAGTACTTC.